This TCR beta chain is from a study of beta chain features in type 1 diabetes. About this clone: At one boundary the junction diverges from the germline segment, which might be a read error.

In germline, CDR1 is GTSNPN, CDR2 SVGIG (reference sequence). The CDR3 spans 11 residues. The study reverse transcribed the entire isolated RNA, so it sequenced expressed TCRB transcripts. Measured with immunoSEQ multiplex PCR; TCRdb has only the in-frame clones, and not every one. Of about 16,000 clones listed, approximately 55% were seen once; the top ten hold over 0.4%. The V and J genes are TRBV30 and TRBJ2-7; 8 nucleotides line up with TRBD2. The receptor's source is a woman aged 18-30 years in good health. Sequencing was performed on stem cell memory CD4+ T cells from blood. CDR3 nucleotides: TGTGCCTGGACCATAGGACCGGGGGGGGACTTC. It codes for CAWTIGPGGDF. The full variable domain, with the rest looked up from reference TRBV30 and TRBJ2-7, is SQTIHQWPATLVQPVGSPLSLECTVEGTSNPNLYWYRQAAGRGLQLLFYSVGIGQISSEVPQNLSASRPQDRQFILSSKKLLLSDSGFYLCAWTIGPGGDFGPGTRLTVT.